This paragraph reports one TCR beta chain. The antigen remains undetermined. The data belong to a study of graft-versus-host responses after intestinal transplantation. The overall study: Recipients got multivisceral, liver-intestinal, or isolated intestinal transplants. All recipients were given anti-thymocyte globulin induction, and tacrolimus and steroids were then administered for approximately 3 years.

The data were produced by immunoSEQ multiplex PCR, yet TCRdb's version contains in-frame clones alone and is incomplete. The sample consists of 65,000 to 90,000 clones, around 93% of them appearing once. Notes on the study in general: Individuals carrying graft-donor T cell macrochimerism showed high graft-versus-host to host-versus-graft clonal ratios in allografts. Recipient marrow contained GvH clones, some of which appeared first in ileum or blood.

CDR1 is SGHDT, CDR2 YYEEEE, per germline. The CDR3 sequence is 15 residues long. V was clipped by 3 bases and J by 0 bases, with 12 bases between them. Here the sequenced sample was unstimulated CD8+ T cells sorted from spleen or lymph node cells, taken before transplant. The clonotype was recovered from a human donor who was the organ donor for an intestinal transplant. V is TRBV5-6 and J is TRBJ1-1, with no clear D. The CDR3: CASSSQAEMNTEAFF. In DNA form, the CDR3 reads TGTGCCAGCAGCTCCCAGGCCGAGATGAACACTGAAGCTTTCTTT.